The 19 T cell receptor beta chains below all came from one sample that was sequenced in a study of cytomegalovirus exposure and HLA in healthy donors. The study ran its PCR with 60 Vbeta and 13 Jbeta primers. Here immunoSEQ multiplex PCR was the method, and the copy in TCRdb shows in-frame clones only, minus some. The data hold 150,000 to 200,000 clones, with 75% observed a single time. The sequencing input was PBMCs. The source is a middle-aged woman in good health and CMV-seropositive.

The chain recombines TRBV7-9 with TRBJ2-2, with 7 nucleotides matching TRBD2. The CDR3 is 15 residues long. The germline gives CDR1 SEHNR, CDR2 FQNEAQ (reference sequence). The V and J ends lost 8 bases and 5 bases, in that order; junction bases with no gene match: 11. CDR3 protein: CASDNGGVRTGELFF. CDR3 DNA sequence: TGTGCCAGCGATAATGGGGGGGTTCGAACCGGGGAGCTGTTTTTT.

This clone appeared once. This CDR3 is CASIGRGLAENTGELFF. The CDR3 DNA reads as TGTGCCAGTATTGGGCGTGGGCTGGCCGAGAACACCGGGGAGCTGTTTTTT. The V and J genes are TRBV19 and TRBJ2-2; D unresolved. With 7 bases removed from V and 1 base from J, the gap between germline ends came to 19 bases. The CDR3 loop spans 17 amino acids. Germline loops: CDR1 LNHDA, CDR2 SQIVND (reference sequence).

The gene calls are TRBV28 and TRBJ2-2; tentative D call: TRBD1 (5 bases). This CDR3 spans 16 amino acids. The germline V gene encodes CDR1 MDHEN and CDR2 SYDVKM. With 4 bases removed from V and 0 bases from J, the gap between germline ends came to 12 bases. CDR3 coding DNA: TGTGCCAGCAGTTCCCCCTGGGGCGCGAACACCGGGGAGCTGTTTTTT. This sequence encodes CASSSPWGANTGELFF.

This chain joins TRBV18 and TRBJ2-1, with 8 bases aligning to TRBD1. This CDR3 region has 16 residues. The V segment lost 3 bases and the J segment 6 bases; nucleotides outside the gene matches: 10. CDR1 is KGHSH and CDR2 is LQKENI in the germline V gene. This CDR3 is CASSPQLTGERNEQFF. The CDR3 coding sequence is TGTGCCAGCTCACCTCAACTGACAGGGGAACGCAATGAGCAGTTCTTC. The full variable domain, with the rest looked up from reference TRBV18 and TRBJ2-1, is NAGVMQNPRHLVRRRGQEARLRCSPMKGHSHVYWYRQLPEEGLKFMVYLQKENIIDESGMPKERFSAEFPKEGPSILRIQQVVRGDSAAYFCASSPQLTGERNEQFFGPGTRLTVL.

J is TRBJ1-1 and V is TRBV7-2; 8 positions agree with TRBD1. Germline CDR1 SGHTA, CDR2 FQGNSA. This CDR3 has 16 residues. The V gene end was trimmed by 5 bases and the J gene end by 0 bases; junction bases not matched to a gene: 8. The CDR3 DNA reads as TGTGCCAGCAGCCGCGGACAGGGCGGTTTGAACACTGAAGCTTTCTTT. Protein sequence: CASSRGQGGLNTEAFF. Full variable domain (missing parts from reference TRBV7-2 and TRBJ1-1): GAGVSQSPSNKVTEKGKDVELRCDPISGHTALYWYRQSLGQGLEFLIYFQGNSAPDKSGLPSDRFSAERTGGSVSTLTIQRTQQEDSAVYLCASSRGQGGLNTEAFFGQGTRLTVV.

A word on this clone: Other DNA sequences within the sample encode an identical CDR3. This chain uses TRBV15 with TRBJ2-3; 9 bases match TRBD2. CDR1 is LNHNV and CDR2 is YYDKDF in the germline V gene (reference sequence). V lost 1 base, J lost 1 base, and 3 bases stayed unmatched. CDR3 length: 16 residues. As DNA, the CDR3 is TGTGCCACCAGCAGAGTACAGCGGGAGGGCACAGATACGCAGTATTTT. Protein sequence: CATSRVQREGTDTQYF.

The CDR3 nucleotides read TGTGCCAGCAGCTTAATGCCGGGAGGACCGGCTTACAATGAGCAGTTCTTC. Translated, it gives CASSLMPGGPAYNEQFF. This rearrangement joins TRBV11-2 to TRBJ2-1; the match to TRBD2 covers 7 bases. CDR1 is SGHAT, CDR2 FQNNGV, per germline. The CDR3 runs to 17 residues. With 2 bases clipped from V and 4 bases from J, the junction kept 11 bases outside the gene matches. Full variable domain (remainder filled in from reference TRBV11-2 and TRBJ2-1): EAGVAQSPRYKIIEKRQSVAFWCNPISGHATLYWYQQILGQGPKLLIQFQNNGVVDDSQLPKDRFSAERLKGVDSTLKIQPAKLEDSAVYLCASSLMPGGPAYNEQFFGPGTRLTVL.

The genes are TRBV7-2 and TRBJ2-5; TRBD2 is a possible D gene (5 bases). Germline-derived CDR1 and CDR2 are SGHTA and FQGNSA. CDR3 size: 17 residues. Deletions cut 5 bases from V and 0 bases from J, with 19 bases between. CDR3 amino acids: CASSLRGSGRDQETQYF. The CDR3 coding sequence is TGTGCCAGCAGCCTTCGAGGTTCCGGGCGGGACCAAGAGACCCAGTACTTC.

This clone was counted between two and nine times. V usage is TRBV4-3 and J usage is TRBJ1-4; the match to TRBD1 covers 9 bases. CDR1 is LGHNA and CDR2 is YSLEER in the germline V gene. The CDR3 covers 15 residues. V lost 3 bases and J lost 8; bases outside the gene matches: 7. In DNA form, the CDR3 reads TGCGCCAGCAGCCAGGCACAGGGGGCCGAGGAAAAACTGTTTTTT. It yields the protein CASSQAQGAEEKLFF.

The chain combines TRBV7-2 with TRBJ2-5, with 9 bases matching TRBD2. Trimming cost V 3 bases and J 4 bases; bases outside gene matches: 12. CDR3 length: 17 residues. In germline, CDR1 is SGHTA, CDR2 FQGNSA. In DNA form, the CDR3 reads TGTGCCAGCAGCTTCTTCCTCATAGCGGGAGAGGGAGAGACCCAGTACTTC. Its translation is CASSFFLIAGEGETQYF.

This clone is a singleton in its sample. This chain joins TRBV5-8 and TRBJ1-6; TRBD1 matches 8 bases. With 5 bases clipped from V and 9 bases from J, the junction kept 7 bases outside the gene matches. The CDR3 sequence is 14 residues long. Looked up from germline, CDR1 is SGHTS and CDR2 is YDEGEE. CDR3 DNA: TGTGCCAGCAGTTCGGACAGGGAGACTTCACCCCTCCACTTT. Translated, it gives CASSSDRETSPLHF.

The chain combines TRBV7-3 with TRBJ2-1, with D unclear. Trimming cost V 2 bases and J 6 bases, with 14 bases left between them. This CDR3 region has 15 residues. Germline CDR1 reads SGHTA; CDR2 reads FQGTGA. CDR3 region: CASSLVAERINEQFF. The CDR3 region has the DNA TGTGCCAGCAGCTTAGTCGCGGAAAGAATCAATGAGCAGTTCTTC.

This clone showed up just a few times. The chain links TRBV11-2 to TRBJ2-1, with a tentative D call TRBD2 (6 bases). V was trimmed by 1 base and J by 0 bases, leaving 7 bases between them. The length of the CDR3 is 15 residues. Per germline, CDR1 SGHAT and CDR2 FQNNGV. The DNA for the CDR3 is TGTGCCAGCAGCTTAGGCGGGGTCTCCTACAATGAGCAGTTCTTC. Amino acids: CASSLGGVSYNEQFF.

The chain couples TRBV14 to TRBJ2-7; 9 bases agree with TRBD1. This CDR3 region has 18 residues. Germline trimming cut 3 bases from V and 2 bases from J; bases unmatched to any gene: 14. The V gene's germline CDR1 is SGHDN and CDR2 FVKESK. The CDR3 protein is CASSQRGGQGVRPYEQYF. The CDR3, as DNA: TGTGCCAGCAGCCAGAGAGGGGGACAGGGTGTCCGGCCCTACGAGCAGTACTTC.

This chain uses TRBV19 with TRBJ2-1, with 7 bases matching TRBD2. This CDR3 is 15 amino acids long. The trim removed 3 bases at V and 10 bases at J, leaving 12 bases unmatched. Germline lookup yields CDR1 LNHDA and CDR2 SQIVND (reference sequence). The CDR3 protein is CASSISGAGAAEQFF. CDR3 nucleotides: TGTGCCAGTAGTATCAGCGGGGCCGGGGCTGCGGAGCAGTTCTTC. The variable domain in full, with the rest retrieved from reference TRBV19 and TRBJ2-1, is DGGITQSPKYLFRKEGQNVTLSCEQNLNHDAMYWYRQDPGQGLRLIYYSQIVNDFQKGDIAEGYSVSREKKESFPLTVTSAQKNPTAFYLCASSISGAGAAEQFFGPGTRLTVL.

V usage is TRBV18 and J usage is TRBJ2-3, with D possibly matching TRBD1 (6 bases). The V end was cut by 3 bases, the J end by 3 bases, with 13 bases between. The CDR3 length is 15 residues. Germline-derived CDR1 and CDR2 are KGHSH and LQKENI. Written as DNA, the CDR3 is TGTGCCAGCTCACCCCCGACAGGAGGAACAGATACGCAGTATTTT. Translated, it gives CASSPPTGGTDTQYF.

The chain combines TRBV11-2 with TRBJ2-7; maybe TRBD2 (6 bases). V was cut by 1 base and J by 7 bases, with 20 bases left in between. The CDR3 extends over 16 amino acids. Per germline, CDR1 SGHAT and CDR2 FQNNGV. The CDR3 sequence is CASSLGANPRGGEQYF. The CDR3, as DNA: TGTGCCAGCAGCTTAGGAGCGAACCCGCGGGGTGGGGAGCAGTACTTC. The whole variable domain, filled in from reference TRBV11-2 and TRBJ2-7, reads EAGVAQSPRYKIIEKRQSVAFWCNPISGHATLYWYQQILGQGPKLLIQFQNNGVVDDSQLPKDRFSAERLKGVDSTLKIQPAKLEDSAVYLCASSLGANPRGGEQYFGPGTRLTVT.

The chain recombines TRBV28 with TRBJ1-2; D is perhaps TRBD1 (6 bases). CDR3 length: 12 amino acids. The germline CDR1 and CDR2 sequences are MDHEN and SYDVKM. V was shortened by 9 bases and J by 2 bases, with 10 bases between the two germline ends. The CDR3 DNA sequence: TGTGCCAGTTCGCAGGGGAACTATGGCTACACCTTC. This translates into CASSQGNYGYTF.

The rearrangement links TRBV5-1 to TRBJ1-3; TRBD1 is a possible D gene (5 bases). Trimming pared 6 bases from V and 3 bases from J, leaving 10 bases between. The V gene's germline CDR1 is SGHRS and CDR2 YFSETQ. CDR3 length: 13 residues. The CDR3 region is CASKLRDGNTIYF. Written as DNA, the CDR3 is TGCGCCAGCAAACTCAGGGATGGAAACACCATATATTTT.